The sequence of this TCR beta chain was determined in a study of identical twins (TCRdb year 2016). In the study overall: The study deep-sequenced TCR alpha and beta repertoires from monozygotic twins, unrelated adults of various ages and cord blood to test whether fetal clonotypes persist. To rule out contamination, the twin experiments were replicated at different times with different library preparation protocols. The research as a whole found: Abundant cord blood beta clonotypes carried fewer insertions; young adult naive repertoires showed a weaker similar trend, while memory repertoires showed none. Invariant T cells such as MAIT and iNKT could partly confound zero-insertion analyses, although diverse VJ usage argued against such confounding for most clonotypes. Compared with coincidental sharing between unrelated individuals, out-of-frame TCR alpha sequences shared between twins showed an excess of sequences with low generation probability. In monozygotic twins, recombination models systematically underestimated out-of-frame TCR alpha sharing, but the models matched the sharing seen between unrelated individuals. Because the same donors could not be followed over many years, the conclusions depended on cross-sectional statistical analysis. Excess twin sharing in beta out-of-frame sequences was weaker because fewer shared sequences lowered the signal-to-noise ratio.

Points on this clonotype: Its antigen is still unknown. No base qualities exist here, and no much larger clone lies one base off it.

In the germline V gene, CDR1 corresponds to SGDLS and CDR2 to YYNGEE. Measured from the cysteine to the phenylalanine, the CDR3 is 13 residues long. The only DNA kept is the CDR3, 39 bases in frame from the first base. At the junction V is shortened by 1 base and J by 5 bases; bases outside the gene matches: 0. All donors were healthy Caucasians. Using Miltenyi CD45RO+ enrichment and human naive T-cell isolation kits, memory (CD45RO+) and naive T cells were isolated from PBMC. The library was obtained by 5' RACE. Instrument used: Illumina HiSeq 2000. Template switching introduced a universal primer binding site; the final cDNA contained a unique molecular identifier, enabling accurate counting of TCR cDNA molecules. First-strand cDNA for TCR alpha and beta chains was synthesized from specific primers in the conserved constant-segment region. To control for contamination, every cDNA library was double barcoded, receiving both a SMART-Mk sample barcode and Illumina barcodes. TruSeq adapter sequences and Illumina sample barcodes were added in two successive PCR steps. Sequencing of the TCR alpha and beta cDNA libraries was done on the Illumina HiSeq platform using custom primers. On the study's bioinformatics: Unique molecular identifiers were extracted from raw reads with MiGEC, and CDR3 positions were determined with MiXCR. For each individual, recombination models were inferred using an EM algorithm with the repgenHMM and IGoR tools. The tcR package in R was used for shared clonotype analysis, with sharing normalized by the product of cloneset sizes. To study raw recombination free of thymic and clonal selection effects, out-of-frame nonproductive sequences were analyzed. Using fastp at Q25 and MiXCR, TCRdb reprocessed the public reads and kept productive beta chains. For every CDR3 protein sequence, its rows merge into one entry that carries the most common genes and DNA. What appears here as the V and J calls and clone size reflects TCRdb's work, not the paper's. The sample profile shows about 100,000 distinct CDR3 sequences; 5.9% of them were found once. Of the sample, about an eighth falls within the top ten clones.

Sequenced material: memory T cells sorted from blood. The cell subset or site label for this specimen denotes: CD45RO+ enriched T cells. The sequence was obtained from a woman aged 50 to 65 in good health. The V and J genes are TRBV9 and TRBJ2-5; TRBD1 matches 9 bases in the middle. The DNA sequence follows: TGTGCCAGCAGCGTAACAGGGGGCGAGACCCAGTACTTC. Translated, it reads CASSVTGGETQYF.